This record concerns one T cell receptor (beta chain) sequence. Its antigen remains unknown. The germline V gene has CDR1 ENHRY and CDR2 SYGVKD. This CDR3 contains 17 residues. The J segment lost 4 bases and the V segment lost 4 bases, leaving 10 bases of the junction unmatched. Repertoires were generated with immunoSEQ multiplex PCR, while TCRdb's copy carries only in-frame clones and drops some. The table lists 150,000 to 200,000 clones, 92% of them singletons, with more than 1.1% in the top ten. The sample is drawn from a study of T cell responses to AZD1222 COVID-19 vaccine. General observations from the study: Most donors were white British and more were female, and clonal diversity was possibly underestimated. Two AZD1222 administrations were followed by greater Spike-specific TCR breadth and depth.

The source material was peripheral blood, sampled on day 0 of AZD1222 vaccination. This TCR was sampled from an adult in good health. The chain employs TRBV10-3 and TRBJ1-2; 12 positions match TRBD1. This CDR3 reads CAISGGTGGGRIYGYTF. The CDR3 DNA reads as TGTGCCATCAGTGGCGGGACAGGGGGCGGTCGTATCTATGGCTACACCTTC.